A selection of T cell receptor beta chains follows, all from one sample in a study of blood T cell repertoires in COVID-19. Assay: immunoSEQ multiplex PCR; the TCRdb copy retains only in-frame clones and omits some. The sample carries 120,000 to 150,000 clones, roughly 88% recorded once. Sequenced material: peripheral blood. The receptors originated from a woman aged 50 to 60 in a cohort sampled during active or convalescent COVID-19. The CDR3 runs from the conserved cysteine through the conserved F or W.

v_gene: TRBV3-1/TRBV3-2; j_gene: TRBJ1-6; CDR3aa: CASSQGTGGISPLHF
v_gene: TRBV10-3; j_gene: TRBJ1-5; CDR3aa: CAISAGAGANQPQHF
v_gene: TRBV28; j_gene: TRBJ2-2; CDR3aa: CASSLPAESPTNTGELFF
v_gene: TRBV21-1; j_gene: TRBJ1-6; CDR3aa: CASSKGDRGHRASPLHF
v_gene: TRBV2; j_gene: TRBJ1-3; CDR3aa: CASKTAAGNTIYF
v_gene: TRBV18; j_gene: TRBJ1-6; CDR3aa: CASSPADRVGTLHF
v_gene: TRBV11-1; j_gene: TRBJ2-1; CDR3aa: CASSSMDSSYNEQFF
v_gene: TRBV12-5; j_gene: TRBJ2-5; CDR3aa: CASGLAAIAGGKETQYF
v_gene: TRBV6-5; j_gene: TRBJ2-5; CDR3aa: CASSSWTGQETQYF
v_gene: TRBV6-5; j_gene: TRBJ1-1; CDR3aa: CASSSRTGVRNTEAFF
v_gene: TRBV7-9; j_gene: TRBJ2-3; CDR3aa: CASSPELAGGTDTQYF
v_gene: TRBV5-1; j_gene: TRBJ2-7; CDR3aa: CASSLASGGLGEQYF
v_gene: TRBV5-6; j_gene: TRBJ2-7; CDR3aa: CASSLRGTGSREQYF
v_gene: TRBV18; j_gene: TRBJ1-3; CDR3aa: CATPGQGPSGNTIYF
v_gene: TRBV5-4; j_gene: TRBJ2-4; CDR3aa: CASSRHGGAKNIQYF
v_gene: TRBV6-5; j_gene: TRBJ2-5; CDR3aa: CASSPVAGYQETQYF
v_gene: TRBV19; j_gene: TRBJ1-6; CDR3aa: CASSAPQGTYNSPLHF
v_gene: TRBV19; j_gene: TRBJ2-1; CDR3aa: CASSIPGLAGGQNEQFF
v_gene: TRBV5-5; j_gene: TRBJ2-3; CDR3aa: CASSLAPGRGSTDTQYF
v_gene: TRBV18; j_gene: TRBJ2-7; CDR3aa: CASSPGVASSYEQYF
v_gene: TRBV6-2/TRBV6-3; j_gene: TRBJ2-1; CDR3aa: CASSYSIIRTSVRFF
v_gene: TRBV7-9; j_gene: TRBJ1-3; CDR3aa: CASSLTASGNTIYF
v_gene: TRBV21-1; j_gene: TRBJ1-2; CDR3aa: CASSNDGYTF
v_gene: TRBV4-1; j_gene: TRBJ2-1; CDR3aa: CASSQTGWGEQFF
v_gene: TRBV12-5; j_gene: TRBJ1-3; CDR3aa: CAREGLLGNTIYF
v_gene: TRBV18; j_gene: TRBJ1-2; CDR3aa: CASSPGQGVYGYTF
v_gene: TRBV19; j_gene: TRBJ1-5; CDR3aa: CASSPDGGNQPQHF
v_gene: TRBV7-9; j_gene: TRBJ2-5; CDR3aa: CASSSLRRGPETQYF
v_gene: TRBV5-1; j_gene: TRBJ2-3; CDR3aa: CASRGGVADTQYF
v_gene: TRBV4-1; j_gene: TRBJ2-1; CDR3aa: CASSHVPGQGSQFF
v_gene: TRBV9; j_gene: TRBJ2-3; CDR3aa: CASSVGGPSTDTQYF
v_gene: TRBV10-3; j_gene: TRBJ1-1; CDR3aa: CAISVGQPPEGTEAFF
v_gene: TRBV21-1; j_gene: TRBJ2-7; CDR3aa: CASSKVSEGPTIAIANRQYF
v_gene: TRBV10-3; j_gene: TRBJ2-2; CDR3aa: CAISDGLDPGELFF
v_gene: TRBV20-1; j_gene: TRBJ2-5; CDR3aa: CSASVGGAHRETQYF
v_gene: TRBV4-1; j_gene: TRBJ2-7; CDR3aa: CASSQEGRGFSYEQYF
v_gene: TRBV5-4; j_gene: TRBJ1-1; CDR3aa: CASSSGQGPEAFF
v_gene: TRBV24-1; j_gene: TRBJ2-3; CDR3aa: CATSDGAGGFSTDTQYF
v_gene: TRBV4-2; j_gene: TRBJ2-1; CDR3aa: CASSHDGGLGSYNEQFF
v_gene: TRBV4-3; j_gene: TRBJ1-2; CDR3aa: CASSQDLGGGAYGYTF
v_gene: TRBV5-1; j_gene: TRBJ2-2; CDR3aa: CASVRTSGRDTGELFF
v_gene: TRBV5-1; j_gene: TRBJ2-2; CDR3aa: CASSLGQGTNTGELFF
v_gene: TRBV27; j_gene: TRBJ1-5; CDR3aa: CASSSGTSYNQPQHF
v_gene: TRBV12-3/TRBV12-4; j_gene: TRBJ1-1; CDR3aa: CASSQRGDTEAFF
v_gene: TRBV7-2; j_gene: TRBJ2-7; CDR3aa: CASSPPGTGYEQYF